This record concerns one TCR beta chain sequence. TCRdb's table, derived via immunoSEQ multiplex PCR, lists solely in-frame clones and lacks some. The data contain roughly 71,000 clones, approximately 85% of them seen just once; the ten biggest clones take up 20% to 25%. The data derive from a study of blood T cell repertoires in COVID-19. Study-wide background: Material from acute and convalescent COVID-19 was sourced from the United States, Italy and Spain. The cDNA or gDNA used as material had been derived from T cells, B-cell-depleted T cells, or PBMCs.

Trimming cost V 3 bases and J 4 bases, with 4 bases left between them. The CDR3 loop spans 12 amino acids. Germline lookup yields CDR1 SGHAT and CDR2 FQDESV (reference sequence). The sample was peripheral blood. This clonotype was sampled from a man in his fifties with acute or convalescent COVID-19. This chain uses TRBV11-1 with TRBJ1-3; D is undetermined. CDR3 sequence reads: CASSLTGNTIYF. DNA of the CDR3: TGTGCCAGCAGCTTGACAGGAAACACCATATATTTT.